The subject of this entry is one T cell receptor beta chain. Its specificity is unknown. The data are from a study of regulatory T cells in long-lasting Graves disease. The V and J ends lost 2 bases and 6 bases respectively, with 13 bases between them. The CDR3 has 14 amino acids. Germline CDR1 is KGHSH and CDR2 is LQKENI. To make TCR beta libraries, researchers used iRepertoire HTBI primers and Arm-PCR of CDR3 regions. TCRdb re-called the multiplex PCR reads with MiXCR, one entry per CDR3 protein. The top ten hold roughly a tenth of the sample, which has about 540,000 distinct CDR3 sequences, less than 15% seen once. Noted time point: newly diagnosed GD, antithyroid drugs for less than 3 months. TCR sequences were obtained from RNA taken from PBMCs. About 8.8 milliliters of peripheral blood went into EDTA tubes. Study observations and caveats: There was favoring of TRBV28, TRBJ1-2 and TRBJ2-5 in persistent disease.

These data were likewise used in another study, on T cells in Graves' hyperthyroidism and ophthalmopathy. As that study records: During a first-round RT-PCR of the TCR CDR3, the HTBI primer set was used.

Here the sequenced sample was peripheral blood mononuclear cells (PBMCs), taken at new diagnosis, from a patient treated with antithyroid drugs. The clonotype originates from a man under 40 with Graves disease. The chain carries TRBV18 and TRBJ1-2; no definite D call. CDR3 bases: TGTGCCAGCTCACCAGCGCCAGGCTCTGATGGCTACACCTTC. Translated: CASSPAPGSDGYTF.